The source of this T cell receptor beta chain is a study of early T cells in non-severe SARS-CoV-2 infection. Study information: Sequenced material consisted of bulk RNA (from unsorted whole blood), and chains were unpaired.

This clonotype was seen at least ten times. TCRdb re-called the 5' RACE reads through MiXCR, storing one row per CDR3 protein. This table has tens of thousands of distinct CDR3 sequences, 4% appearing once. J lost 1 base, V lost 8 bases, and 7 bases had no gene match. The CDR3 spans 14 residues. The germline CDR1 and CDR2 sequences are SNHLY and FYNNEI. This TCR was sampled from an adult who was a healthcare worker with PCR-confirmed SARS-CoV-2 infection or an uninfected control (not recorded which). Sequences were obtained from whole blood. The V call is TRBV2, the J call TRBJ1-1, with TRBD1 matching over 7 bases. CDR3 sequence (DNA): TGTGCCAGCCAAAGACAGGGCCGGAACACTGAAGCTTTCTTT. It translates to CASQRQGRNTEAFF. The full variable domain, rest sourced from reference TRBV2 and TRBJ1-1, is EPEVTQTPSHQVTQMGQEVILRCVPISNHLYFYWYRQILGQKVEFLVSFYNNEISEKSEIFDDQFSVERPDGSNFTLKIRSTKLEDSAMYFCASQRQGRNTEAFFGQGTRLTVV.